Each of the 25 T cell receptor beta chains below was sequenced from the same sample in a study of OX40 agonist ivuxolimab in advanced cancers. The protocol was immunoSEQ multiplex PCR, while the TCRdb copy is restricted to in-frame clones and leaves out a portion. This table has 15,000 to 20,000 clones, around 70% appearing once. The sample here was CD4+ or CD8+ T cells sorted from blood, taken in a trial of the OX40 agonist ivuxolimab. The receptors here all came from an adult with an advanced solid tumor such as melanoma, head and neck, liver or kidney cancer.

J is TRBJ1-1 and V is TRBV19; 7 nucleotides align to TRBD1. Germline CDR1 reads LNHDA; CDR2 reads SQIVND (reference sequence). The CDR3 length is 12 residues. The ends lost 10 bases at V and 4 bases at J; junction bases unmatched: 6. The CDR3 bases are TGTGCCACCAGACAGGGTACCACTGAAGCTTTCTTT. It is translated as CATRQGTTEAFF.

This clone was detected only a few times. The chain combines TRBV5-4 with TRBJ2-7; 8 nucleotides agree with TRBD2. Germline V gives CDR1 SGHNT, CDR2 YYREEE (reference sequence). Trimming cost V 2 bases and J 3 bases; bases outside gene matches: 4. This CDR3 has 14 amino acids. The CDR3 DNA is TGTGCCAGCAGCTTTGGCAGCGGGAGCTACGAGCAGTACTTC. This sequence encodes CASSFGSGSYEQYF.

V usage is TRBV19 and J usage is TRBJ1-3, with D unresolved. The CDR3 has 14 residues. Germline assignment: CDR1 LNHDA and CDR2 SQIVND (reference sequence). V was cut by 3 bases and J by 0 bases, with 6 bases left in between. The CDR3 nucleotides read TGTGCCAGTAGTATTGCGGACTCTGGAAACACCATATATTTT. It translates to CASSIADSGNTIYF.

The rearrangement uses TRBV6-1 and TRBJ2-1, with TRBD2 as a possible D gene (5 bases). V was shortened by 5 bases and J by 7 bases, with 9 bases between the two germline ends. The CDR3 loop spans 12 amino acids. Germline lookup yields CDR1 MNHNS and CDR2 SASEGT. CDR3: CASSSTGNEQFF. The CDR3 region has the DNA TGTGCCAGCAGTTCGACGGGGAATGAGCAGTTCTTC.

This clone is termed medium-sized. The chain joins TRBV30 to TRBJ1-4; 7 nucleotides agree with TRBD1. The CDR3 is 13 amino acids. V shed 7 bases and J 8 bases; nucleotides not matched to a gene: 10. In germline, CDR1 is GTSNPN, CDR2 SVGIG (reference sequence). CDR3 DNA: TGTGCCTACAACCGGGACAGCAGAGAAAAACTGTTTTTT. It encodes CAYNRDSREKLFF.

The gene calls are TRBV6-6 and TRBJ1-2; D perhaps matches TRBD1 (6 bases). This CDR3 is built from 15 residues. Germline lookup yields CDR1 MNHNY and CDR2 SVGAGI (reference sequence). The germline V and J ends were trimmed by 7 bases and 6 bases, with 21 bases remaining between them. This CDR3 is CASTYGPGVGHGYTF. In DNA form, the CDR3 reads TGTGCCAGCACCTATGGCCCAGGGGTGGGGCATGGCTACACCTTC.

J is TRBJ2-5 and V is TRBV6-1; no reliable D call. The V gene lost 4 bases and the J gene lost 5 bases, with 17 bases spanning the gap. Per germline, CDR1 MNHNS and CDR2 SASEGT. The CDR3 totals 15 residues. This chain's CDR3 is CASSGPNRRWETQYF. The DNA for the CDR3 is TGTGCCAGCAGTGGCCCTAACAGAAGATGGGAGACCCAGTACTTC.

The V and J genes are TRBV28 and TRBJ2-7; D gene unclear. The germline V gene has CDR1 MDHEN and CDR2 SYDVKM. This CDR3 has 15 residues. V was shortened by 2 bases and J by 2 bases, with 13 bases between the two germline ends. The chain's CDR3 is CASSLVRSNPYEQYF. The CDR3 DNA sequence: TGTGCCAGCAGTTTAGTCCGGTCCAATCCCTACGAGCAGTACTTC.

The CDR3 region is CASSLGEGGYEQYF. Here the CDR3 DNA reads TGCGCCAGCTCTTTGGGGGAGGGAGGCTACGAGCAGTACTTC. The chain employs TRBV4-1 and TRBJ2-7; 7 positions agree with TRBD2. J was trimmed by 3 bases and V by 8 bases; bases with no gene match: 10. The CDR3 runs to 14 residues. Germline loops: CDR1 MGHRA, CDR2 YSYEKL.

This sequence joins TRBV28 and TRBJ2-5; D gene unclear. Germline-derived CDR1 and CDR2 are MDHEN and SYDVKM. V lost 2 bases to trimming and J lost 1 base, with 11 bases between them. This CDR3 is built from 15 residues. The CDR3 is CASSLVSGPQETQYF. The CDR3 nucleotides read TGTGCCAGCAGTTTAGTTTCAGGCCCCCAAGAGACCCAGTACTTC.

This clone was seen more than once but under ten times. This rearrangement joins TRBV4-1 to TRBJ1-3, with D hard to call. The CDR3 totals 15 residues. Germline V gene data show CDR1 as MGHRA and CDR2 as YSYEKL. V lost 1 base to trimming and J lost 0 bases, with 7 bases between them. CDR3 amino acids: CASSQGRNSGNTIYF. DNA for the CDR3: TGCGCCAGCAGCCAAGGACGGAACTCTGGAAACACCATATATTTT.

This clone was counted only a few times. The gene calls are TRBV5-6 and TRBJ2-7, with D uncertain. The CDR3 length is 14 residues. V lost 3 bases to trimming and J lost 0 bases, with 10 bases between them. Germline V lookup: CDR1 SGHDT, CDR2 YYEEEE. The CDR3 sequence: CASSSGRSSYEQYF. CDR3 nucleotides: TGTGCCAGCAGCTCCGGACGGAGCTCCTACGAGCAGTACTTC.

This clone has just a few counts. This rearrangement joins TRBV7-9 to TRBJ1-2; a possible D gene is TRBD1 (6 bases). This CDR3 comprises 15 residues. V was shortened by 4 bases and J by 3 bases, with 15 bases between the two germline ends. The germline CDR1 and CDR2 sequences are SEHNR and FQNEAQ (reference sequence). The DNA of the CDR3 is TGTGCCAGCAGCTCTATTCTTGAGGGGGACTATGGCTACACCTTC. It specifies CASSSILEGDYGYTF.

This chain uses TRBV7-3 with TRBJ2-1, with D perhaps TRBD2 (6 bases). CDR1 is SGHTA and CDR2 is FQGTGA in the germline V gene. This CDR3 contains 12 residues. Trimming cost V 6 bases and J 7 bases, with 10 bases left between them. The CDR3 reads CASRRDGNEQFF. The CDR3 DNA follows: TGTGCCAGCAGGCGGGATGGTAATGAGCAGTTCTTC. Full variable domain (rest looked up from reference TRBV7-3 and TRBJ2-1): GAGVSQTPSNKVTEKGKYVELRCDPISGHTALYWYRQSLGQGPEFLIYFQGTGAADDSGLPNDRFFAVRPEGSVSTLKIQRTERGDSAVYLCASRRDGNEQFFGPGTRLTVL.

Only a few counts were recorded for this clone. The rearrangement links TRBV28 to TRBJ1-2; D is ambiguous. V was clipped by 5 bases and J by 2 bases, with 6 bases between them. The germline gives CDR1 MDHEN, CDR2 SYDVKM. This CDR3 spans 12 amino acids. CDR3 sequence (DNA): TGTGCCAGCAGTCCTCTAAACTATGGCTACACCTTC. It encodes CASSPLNYGYTF.

This chain joins TRBV7-8 and TRBJ2-1, with 10 bases lining up with TRBD2. Germline V lookup: CDR1 SGHVS, CDR2 FQNEAQ. This CDR3 has 14 amino acids. With V trimmed by 1 base and J by 7 bases, 1 base remained unmatched. The CDR3 here is CASSLGTSGNEQFF. Written as DNA, the CDR3 is TGTGCCAGCAGCTTAGGGACTAGCGGTAATGAGCAGTTCTTC.

This clone was counted a few times. As DNA, the CDR3 is TGTGCCAGCAGCGTAGCGGATTACAATGAGCAGTTCTTC. Translating it yields CASSVADYNEQFF. J is TRBJ2-1 and V is TRBV9; D not resolved. Germline loops: CDR1 SGDLS, CDR2 YYNGEE. The CDR3 spans 13 residues. Between the trimmed V and J ends, which lost 0 bases and 4 bases, there was a span of 5 bases.

This clone is labeled as medium-sized. The same CDR3 can be traced to other DNA sequences in this sample. This chain's CDR3 is CASSTVISNQPQHF. CDR3 in DNA: TGTGCCAGCAGTACAGTCATTAGCAATCAGCCCCAGCATTTT. The chain links TRBV21-1 to TRBJ1-5; TRBD1, the table's D call, lacks a check against the DNA. TRBV21-1 is designated a pseudogene. There are 14 residues in the CDR3.

The chain employs TRBV5-8 and TRBJ1-1; D is undetermined. V was clipped by 0 bases and J by 0 bases, with 6 bases between them. Germline values: CDR1 SGHTS, CDR2 YDEGEE. This CDR3 contains 14 residues. As DNA, the CDR3 is TGTGCCAGCAGCTTGGGTGGGCTGAACACTGAAGCTTTCTTT. Protein sequence: CASSLGGLNTEAFF.

The chain couples TRBV5-4 to TRBJ1-2; 7 positions match TRBD1. Trimming cost V 2 bases and J 4 bases; bases outside gene matches: 5. Germline loops: CDR1 SGHNT, CDR2 YYREEE (reference sequence). The CDR3 is 14 amino acids. The chain's CDR3 is CASSFGTAIYGYTF. CDR3 DNA sequence: TGTGCCAGCAGCTTTGGGACAGCCATCTATGGCTACACCTTC.

This clone was observed a handful of times. This chain joins TRBV27 and TRBJ2-7; 7 bases agree with TRBD2. The V gene's germline CDR1 is MNHEY and CDR2 SMNVEV (reference sequence). J gave up 3 bases and V 6 bases, and 11 bases lay outside the gene matches. The CDR3 loop spans 15 amino acids. The CDR3 reads CASSVGSASGYEQYF. CDR3 in DNA: TGTGCCAGCAGCGTAGGGAGTGCTAGCGGCTACGAGCAGTACTTC.

The CDR3 protein is CASSLKGVKPQHF. DNA for the CDR3: TGTGCCAGCAGCTTAAAGGGCGTGAAGCCCCAGCATTTT. The chain is built from TRBV11-2 and TRBJ1-5; D is undetermined. The germline V gene has CDR1 SGHAT and CDR2 FQNNGV. The CDR3 consists of 13 residues. Trimming removed 2 bases at V and 8 bases at J, with 10 bases between.

The rearrangement uses TRBV11-3 and TRBJ2-1; D gene unclear. The ends were cut back, 5 bases at V and 6 bases at J, with 11 bases in the middle. CDR1 and CDR2 from the germline V gene are SGHNT and YENEEA. CDR3 length: 13 amino acids. CDR3 bases: TGTGCCAGCAGCAGCCGACTCTCCAATGAGCAGTTCTTC. It is translated as CASSSRLSNEQFF.

This clone occurred once. This chain links TRBV6-5 with TRBJ2-1; D perhaps matches TRBD1 (5 bases). V was shortened by 2 bases and J by 6 bases, with 14 bases between the two germline ends. Germline assignment: CDR1 MNHEY and CDR2 SVGAGI. The CDR3 consists of 15 residues. The CDR3 spells CASSYRGLTPNEQFF. CDR3 bases: TGTGCCAGCAGTTACAGGGGATTGACCCCCAATGAGCAGTTCTTC.

This chain joins TRBV6-5 and TRBJ1-6, with D unclear. The CDR3 covers 14 residues. Trimming took off 5 bases at V and 7 bases at J, with 12 bases between the two ends. Germline-derived CDR1 and CDR2 are MNHEY and SVGAGI. The CDR3, as DNA: TGTGCCAGCAGTGAAACGGGAGAGAATTCACCCCTCCACTTT. It translates to CASSETGENSPLHF.